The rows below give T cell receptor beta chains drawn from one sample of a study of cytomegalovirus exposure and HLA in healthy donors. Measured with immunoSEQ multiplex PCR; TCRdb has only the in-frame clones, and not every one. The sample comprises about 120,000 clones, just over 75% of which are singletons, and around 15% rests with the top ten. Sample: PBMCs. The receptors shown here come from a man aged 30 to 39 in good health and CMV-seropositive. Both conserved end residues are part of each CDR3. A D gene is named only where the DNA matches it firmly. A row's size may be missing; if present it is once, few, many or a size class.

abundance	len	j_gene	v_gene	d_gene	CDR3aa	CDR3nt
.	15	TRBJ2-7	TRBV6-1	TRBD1	CASSEGQGVPYEQYF	TGTGCCAGCAGTGAAGGACAGGGTGTTCCCTACGAGCAGTACTTC
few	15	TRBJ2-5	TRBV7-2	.	CASSLAGGLGETQYF	TGTGCCAGCAGCTTAGCGGGGGGGCTTGGGGAGACCCAGTACTTC
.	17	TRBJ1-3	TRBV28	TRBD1	CASSLHVGQATGNTIYF	TGTGCCAGCAGTCTACACGTGGGACAGGCGACGGGAAACACCATATATTTT
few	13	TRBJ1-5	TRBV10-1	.	CASSGLSNQPQHF	TGCGCCAGCAGTGGGCTGAGCAATCAGCCCCAGCATTTT
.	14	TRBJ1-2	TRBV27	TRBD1	CASSFRGLGYGYTF	TGTGCCAGCAGTTTCAGGGGGCTGGGCTATGGCTACACCTTC
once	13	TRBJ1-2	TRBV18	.	CASSPEGSRLGTF	TGTGCCAGCTCACCAGAAGGGAGTAGGCTTGGCACCTTC
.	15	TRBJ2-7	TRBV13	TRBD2	CASSPRLAGGKEQYF	TGTGCCAGCAGCCCCCGCCTAGCGGGGGGCAAAGAGCAGTACTTC
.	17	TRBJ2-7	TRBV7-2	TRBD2	CASSSPTSGGYSYEQYF	TGTGCCAGCAGCTCACCAACTAGCGGGGGGTACTCCTACGAGCAGTACTTC
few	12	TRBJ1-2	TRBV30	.	CAWSLATSGYTF	TGTGCCTGGAGCTTGGCGACAAGTGGCTACACCTTC
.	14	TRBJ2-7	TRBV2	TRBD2	CASSWTSGAREQYF	TGTGCCAGCAGTTGGACTAGCGGCGCTCGGGAGCAGTACTTC
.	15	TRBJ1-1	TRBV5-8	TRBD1	CASIVPGQVNTEAFF	TGTGCCAGCATCGTACCGGGACAGGTGAACACTGAAGCTTTCTTT
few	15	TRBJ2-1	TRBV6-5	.	CASMNRGTLYNEQFF	TGTGCCAGCATGAATCGAGGGACACTTTACAATGAGCAGTTCTTC
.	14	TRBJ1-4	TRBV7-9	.	CASSLREIAEKLFF	TGTGCCAGCAGCTTACGGGAAATTGCTGAAAAACTGTTTTTT
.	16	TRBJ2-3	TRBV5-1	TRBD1	CASRTLTGLYTDTQYF	TGCGCCAGCAGGACCTTGACAGGGCTTTACACAGATACGCAGTATTTT
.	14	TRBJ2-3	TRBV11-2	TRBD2	CASSLAGGRDTQYF	TGTGCCAGCAGCTTAGCGGGGGGGAGAGATACGCAGTATTTT
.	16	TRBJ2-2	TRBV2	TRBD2	CASSEALGGYTGELFF	TGTGCCAGCAGTGAAGCGCTGGGGGGGTACACCGGGGAGCTGTTTTTT
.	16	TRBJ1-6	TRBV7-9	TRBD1	CASSLAGRGLKSPLHF	TGTGCCAGCAGCTTAGCGGGCAGGGGGCTAAAATCACCCCTCCACTTT
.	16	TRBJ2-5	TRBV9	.	CASSVGASEYQETQYF	TGTGCCAGCAGCGTAGGGGCTAGCGAGTACCAAGAGACCCAGTACTTC
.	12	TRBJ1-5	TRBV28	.	CASTANNQPQHF	TGTGCCAGCACCGCGAACAATCAGCCCCAGCATTTT
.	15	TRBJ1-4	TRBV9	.	CASSVVGGANEKLFF	TGTGCCAGCAGCGTAGTTGGAGGGGCTAATGAAAAACTGTTTTTT
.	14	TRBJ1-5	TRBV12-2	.	CASHVGTDNQPQHF	TGTGCAAGTCACGTAGGGACAGACAATCAGCCCCAGCATTTT
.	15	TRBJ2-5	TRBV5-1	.	CASSLMGQPQETQYF	TGCGCCAGCAGCTTGATGGGACAACCCCAAGAGACCCAGTACTTC
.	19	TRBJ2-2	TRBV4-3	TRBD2	CASSRETGTRLLGAGELFF	TGCGCCAGCAGCCGAGAGACCGGGACTAGGCTTCTCGGAGCCGGGGAGCTGTTTTTT